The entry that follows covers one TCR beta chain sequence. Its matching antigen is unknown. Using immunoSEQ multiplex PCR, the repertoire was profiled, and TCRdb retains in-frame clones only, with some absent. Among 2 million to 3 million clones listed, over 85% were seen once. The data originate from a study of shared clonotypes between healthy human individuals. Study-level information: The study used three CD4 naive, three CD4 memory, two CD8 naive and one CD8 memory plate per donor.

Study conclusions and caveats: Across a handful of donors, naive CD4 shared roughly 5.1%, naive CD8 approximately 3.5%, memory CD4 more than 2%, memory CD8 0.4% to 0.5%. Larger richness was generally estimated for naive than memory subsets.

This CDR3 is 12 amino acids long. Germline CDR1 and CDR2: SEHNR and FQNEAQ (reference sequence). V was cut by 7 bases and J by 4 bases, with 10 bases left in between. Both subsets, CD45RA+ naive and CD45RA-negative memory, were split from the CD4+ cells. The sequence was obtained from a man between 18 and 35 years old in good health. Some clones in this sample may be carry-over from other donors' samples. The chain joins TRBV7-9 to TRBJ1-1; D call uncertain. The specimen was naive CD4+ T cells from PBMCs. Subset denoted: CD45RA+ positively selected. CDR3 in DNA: TGTGCCAGCAATTTAGGATTCACTGAAGCTTTCTTT. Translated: CASNLGFTEAFF.